A single sample is the source of the 30 T cell receptor beta chains below, sequenced in a study of T cell repertoires in cytomegalovirus infection. TCRdb itself ran the reads through MiXCR, one entry per CDR3 protein. There are more than 150,000 distinct CDR3 sequences in the sample; roughly a fifth occur only once, and around 3.1% lies in the top ten. The sample consisted of PBMCs. Receptors originate from a human donor in good health (CMV status not recorded). Some clones in this sample may be carry-over from other donors' samples.

This clonotype was detected only a few times. The J gene is TRBJ2-5, the V gene TRBV27, with 12 positions matching TRBD2. V lost 3 bases and J lost 4; bases outside the gene matches: 9. The germline CDR1 and CDR2 sequences are MNHEY and SMNVEV (reference sequence). CDR3 length: 17 amino acids. In DNA, the CDR3 is TGTGCCAGCAGTTTCTACTTCCCGACTAGCGGGGGAGAGACCCAGTACTTC. It encodes CASSFYFPTSGGETQYF.

The chain combines TRBV29-1 with TRBJ2-5, with unresolved D. V was pared by 7 bases and J by 1 base, with 10 bases between. From germline, CDR1 is SQVTM and CDR2 ANQGSEA. The CDR3 has 12 amino acids. This CDR3 is CSAAAPQETQYF. DNA of the CDR3: TGCAGCGCAGCAGCCCCCCAAGAGACCCAGTACTTC.

This clonotype was observed at least ten times. In DNA form, the CDR3 reads TGTGCCAGCAGTAGCACTCTGACAGGGGGCAGCGCGAACACTGAAGCTTTCTTT. Translating gives CASSSTLTGGSANTEAFF. V gene TRBV2 combines with J gene TRBJ1-1, with 10 bases identical to TRBD1. CDR3 length: 18 amino acids. After removal of 5 bases from V and 1 base from J, the junction contained 13 bases not matched to a gene. The germline V gene encodes CDR1 SNHLY and CDR2 FYNNEI.

Worth noting for this clonotype: This could be a read error, since a much larger clone is one nucleotide away. The chain is built from TRBV7-2 and TRBJ1-2; 7 bases fit TRBD1. The germline V gene encodes CDR1 SGHTA and CDR2 FQGNSA. This CDR3 has 14 residues. The CDR3 sequence: CASSLVTGDYVYTF. The CDR3 region has the DNA TGTGCCAGCAGCTTAGTTACAGGGGACTATGTCTACACCTTC.

The genes are TRBV7-2 and TRBJ2-7; D is perhaps TRBD2 (6 bases). Germline CDR1 reads SGHTA; CDR2 reads FQGNSA. The V gene lost 5 bases and the J gene lost 9 bases, with 17 bases spanning the gap. The CDR3 is made up of 13 amino acids. The CDR3 spells CASSIGRTTTQYF. The CDR3 DNA reads TGTGCCAGCAGCATAGGGCGGACTACGACGCAGTACTTC.

This clonotype was observed at least ten times. The J gene is TRBJ2-4, the V gene TRBV28; a weak D match, TRBD2 (5 bases). Germline CDR1 is MDHEN and CDR2 is SYDVKM. Trimming pared 3 bases from V and 5 bases from J, leaving 14 bases between. The CDR3 is 15 amino acids. The CDR3 DNA reads TGTGCCAGCAGTTTCCCGGGATTAGACGAAAACATTCAGTACTTC. Translation gives CASSFPGLDENIQYF.

This clonotype has ten or more counts. J is TRBJ2-1 and V is TRBV10-3; D remains ambiguous. Germline V lookup: CDR1 ENHRY, CDR2 SYGVKD. Trimming stripped 1 base from V and 7 bases from J, with 11 bases between. The CDR3 sequence is 14 residues long. CDR3 DNA: TGTGCCATCAGTGAGTTCGGCCCTGGGAATGAGCAGTTCTTC. Protein sequence: CAISEFGPGNEQFF.

Many counts were recorded for this clonotype. V gene TRBV7-2 combines with J gene TRBJ2-7; TRBD2 agrees at 7 bases. Trimming removed 5 bases from V and 7 bases from J; junction bases left unmatched: 8. The germline CDR1 and CDR2 sequences are SGHTA and FQGNSA. The CDR3 is 13 residues long. CDR3 nucleotide sequence: TGTGCCAGCAGCCGGGGAGGGATTGGGGAGCAGTACTTC. Its protein is CASSRGGIGEQYF.

This chain joins TRBV7-6 and TRBJ2-7, with 7 bases matching TRBD2. The trim removed 6 bases at V and 5 bases at J, leaving 16 bases unmatched. The germline V gene encodes CDR1 SGHVS and CDR2 FNYEAQ. The CDR3 consists of 16 residues. CDR3 in DNA: TGTGCCAGCAGAAAAAGTCCTCGCGGGAGTAGCGACGAGCAGTACTTC. It specifies CASRKSPRGSSDEQYF.

The table lists this clonotype with many counts. This chain links TRBV4-1 with TRBJ1-6; tentative D call: TRBD1 (5 bases). The CDR3 spans 15 residues. CDR1 MGHRA and CDR2 YSYEKL come from the germline V gene. V shed 0 bases and J shed 8 bases, with 11 bases lying between them. The CDR3 loop is CASSQEGDGYSPLHF. Here the CDR3 DNA reads TGCGCCAGCAGCCAAGAGGGGGACGGCTATTCACCCCTCCACTTT.

The chain links TRBV12-3 or TRBV12-4 to TRBJ2-3, with 8 bases aligning to TRBD2. This CDR3 spans 16 amino acids. J lost 4 bases, V lost 2 bases, and 8 bases had no gene match. Here the CDR3 reads CASSLRGSGASDTQYF. DNA of the CDR3: TGTGCCAGCAGTTTACGCGGTAGCGGGGCCTCAGATACGCAGTATTTT.

The V call is TRBV12-3 or TRBV12-4, the J call TRBJ2-5; either TRBD1 or TRBD2 may fit D (6 bases each). The CDR3 has 15 residues. Between the trimmed V and J ends, which lost 7 bases and 3 bases, there was a span of 18 bases. In nucleotides, the CDR3 is TGTGCCAGCACCCTTAGGGGGGTCGGGGAAGAGACCCAGTACTTC. Translated, it gives CASTLRGVGEETQYF.

The chain couples TRBV19 to TRBJ2-4, with TRBD2 matching over 7 bases. V lost 7 bases, J lost 0 bases, and 6 bases stayed unmatched. Germline V gives CDR1 LNHDA, CDR2 SQIVND (reference sequence). This CDR3 has 15 residues. The CDR3 DNA reads as TGTGCCAGTACCTTGCCGGGGGGAGCCAAAAACATTCAGTACTTC. Protein: CASTLPGGAKNIQYF. Based on the CDR3 plus reference TRBV19 and TRBJ2-4, the full variable domain is DGGITQSPKYLFRKEGQNVTLSCEQNLNHDAMYWYRQDPGQGLRLIYYSQIVNDFQKGDIAEGYSVSREKKESFPLTVTSAQKNPTAFYLCASTLPGGAKNIQYFGAGTRLSVL.

This rearrangement joins TRBV6-5 to TRBJ2-6; weak D call: TRBD1 (5 bases). Trimming removed 5 bases from V and 0 bases from J, with 11 bases in between. CDR3 length equals 16 residues. Germline V gene lookup returns CDR1 MNHEY and CDR2 SVGAGI. CDR3 DNA: TGTGCCAGCAGTCCACGAAGGGGCTCTGGGGCCAACGTCCTGACTTTC. Encoded protein: CASSPRRGSGANVLTF.

The chain links TRBV7-3 to TRBJ1-1, with no clear D. V dropped 5 bases and J dropped 0 bases, with 7 bases sitting between them. Germline values: CDR1 SGHTA, CDR2 FQGTGA. The CDR3 has 13 residues. CDR3 in DNA: TGTGCCAGCAGCCAAATAGTGAACACTGAAGCTTTCTTT. Amino acid sequence: CASSQIVNTEAFF.

V is TRBV6-1 and J is TRBJ1-6; 7 bases line up with TRBD1. V was pared by 10 bases and J by 7 bases, with 7 bases of the junction left unmatched. The CDR3 consists of 13 residues. Germline V gene sequence: CDR1 MNHNS, CDR2 SASEGT. This CDR3 is CAIRGVWNSPLHF. DNA of the CDR3: TGTGCCATCAGGGGGGTTTGGAATTCACCCCTCCACTTT.

This clonotype has just a few counts. DNA of the CDR3: TGTGCCAGCTCACCCGGGTCGCAAGAGACCCAGTACTTC. Protein: CASSPGSQETQYF. J is TRBJ2-5 and V is TRBV18; D is unresolved. With 3 bases removed from V and 2 bases from J, the gap between germline ends came to 7 bases. This CDR3 has 13 residues. Germline loops: CDR1 KGHSH, CDR2 LQKENI.

Only a few counts were recorded for this clonotype. This chain connects TRBV29-1 to TRBJ1-5, with D hard to call. Germline V gives CDR1 SQVTM, CDR2 ANQGSEA. V lost 4 bases and J lost 0, with 10 bases in between. The CDR3 totals 14 residues. This CDR3 is CSVGVGSSNQPQHF. For the CDR3, the DNA is TGCAGCGTTGGAGTGGGCTCTAGCAATCAGCCCCAGCATTTT.

The J gene is TRBJ2-1, the V gene TRBV6-6; no clear D. CDR3 length: 17 residues. Germline V gene lookup returns CDR1 MNHNY and CDR2 SVGAGI (reference sequence). Trimming cost V 0 bases and J 2 bases, with 14 bases left between them. CDR3 amino acids: CASSYSIITLTYNEQFF. CDR3 nucleotides: TGTGCCAGCAGTTACTCGATCATCACTCTCACCTACAATGAGCAGTTCTTC.

This clonotype has ten or more counts. The rearrangement joins TRBV2 to TRBJ1-2, with D maybe TRBD1 (5 bases). Germline V lookup: CDR1 SNHLY, CDR2 FYNNEI. V gave up 1 base and J gave up 4 bases, with 10 bases separating them. CDR3 length: 14 residues. CDR3 nucleotides: TGTGCCAGCAGTGAAGACGGGGGGACCTATGGCTACACCTTC. Amino acids: CASSEDGGTYGYTF.

V is TRBV12-3 or TRBV12-4 and J is TRBJ2-7; TRBD2 is a possible D gene (5 bases). This CDR3 has 16 amino acids. Trimming stripped 8 bases from V and 6 bases from J, with 26 bases between. CDR3 protein: CASSFGRRGSRAEQYF. The CDR3 DNA reads TGTGCCAGCTCATTTGGGCGCCGGGGAAGTCGAGCCGAGCAGTACTTC.

The chain employs TRBV6-6 and TRBJ1-5; 7 positions match TRBD1. J gave up 3 bases and V 6 bases, and 2 bases lay outside the gene matches. CDR1 is MNHNY, CDR2 SVGAGI, per germline (reference sequence). The CDR3 covers 13 residues. The CDR3 DNA reads as TGTGCCAGCAGAGGGACAGTCAATCAGCCCCAGCATTTT. Residues: CASRGTVNQPQHF.

This clonotype was seen ten or more times. The V call is TRBV5-1, the J call TRBJ2-2, with TRBD2 matching 9 bases. This CDR3 has 16 amino acids. The V and J ends lost 0 bases and 6 bases, in that order; junction bases with no gene match: 6. The V gene's germline CDR1 is SGHRS and CDR2 YFSETQ. The CDR3 protein is CASSLALAGRSGELFF. CDR3 coding DNA: TGCGCCAGCAGCTTGGCGCTAGCGGGAAGGTCCGGGGAGCTGTTTTTT.

The J gene is TRBJ2-1, the V gene TRBV7-2; 10 bases are a match to TRBD2. This CDR3 is 19 amino acids long. Trimming took 6 bases from V and 9 from J; bases not matched to a gene: 23. Looked up from germline, CDR1 is SGHTA and CDR2 is FQGNSA. For the CDR3, the DNA is TGTGCCAGCAGACCAGGGGCTAGCGGGGGTGGAGTGGGCTTATCTGAGCAGTTCTTC. Residues: CASRPGASGGGVGLSEQFF.

This clonotype showed up many times. The chain combines TRBV7-2 with TRBJ2-7, with 8 positions matching TRBD1. CDR1 SGHTA and CDR2 FQGNSA come from the germline V gene. Trimming removed 5 bases from V and 4 bases from J; junction bases left unmatched: 7. The CDR3 is 14 amino acids. The CDR3 here is CASSQRTGPYEQYF. The CDR3 region has the DNA TGTGCCAGCAGCCAAAGGACAGGGCCTTACGAGCAGTACTTC.

The gene calls are TRBV12-3 or TRBV12-4 and TRBJ2-3; D gene uncertain. This CDR3 spans 11 amino acids. Deletions cut 5 bases from V and 5 bases from J, with 5 bases between. CDR3 protein: CASSVEDTQYF. The CDR3 DNA is TGTGCCAGCAGTGTCGAAGATACGCAGTATTTT.

This clonotype showed up just a few times. The CDR3 nucleotides are TGCGCCAGCAGCTTGGCCTTTGGGCAGGGCCACTCGCAGGCCTATGGCTACACCTTC. It encodes CASSLAFGQGHSQAYGYTF. This chain links TRBV5-1 with TRBJ1-2; perhaps TRBD1 as D (5 bases). The V gene's germline CDR1 is SGHRS and CDR2 YFSETQ. There are 19 residues in the CDR3. Deletions cut 0 bases from V and 4 bases from J, with 25 bases between.

This clonotype appeared a few times. The V and J genes are TRBV11-3 and TRBJ2-2; unclear D gene. Germline V gene sequence: CDR1 SGHNT, CDR2 YENEEA. Trimming left V 5 bases short and J 5 bases short, with 12 bases between. There are 14 residues in the CDR3. The CDR3 nucleotides read TGTGCCAGCAGCGGCCCGGAAAGGACCGGGGAGCTGTTTTTT. Its translation is CASSGPERTGELFF. The complete variable domain, with remaining parts taken from reference TRBV11-3 and TRBJ2-2, reads EAGVVQSPRYKIIEKKQPVAFWCNPISGHNTLYWYLQNLGQGPELLIRYENEEAVDDSQLPKDRFSAERLKGVDSTLKIQPAELGDSAVYLCASSGPERTGELFFGEGSRLTVL.

This clonotype came up many times. The V and J genes are TRBV12-3 or TRBV12-4 and TRBJ1-2, with a tentative D call TRBD1 (5 bases). V was pared by 4 bases and J by 9 bases, with 12 bases between. The CDR3 consists of 12 residues. CDR3 loop: CASSSSGWSYTF. DNA of the CDR3: TGTGCCAGCAGTTCTTCAGGGTGGAGCTACACCTTC.

In this sample, this clonotype turned up once. The chain couples TRBV7-9 to TRBJ1-2; D is ambiguous. The germline gives CDR1 SEHNR, CDR2 FQNEAQ (reference sequence). V lost 2 bases to trimming and J lost 6 bases, with 7 bases between them. The CDR3 runs to 12 residues. CDR3 region: CASSLRTHGYTF. The CDR3 DNA sequence: TGTGCCAGCAGCTTACGAACCCATGGCTACACCTTC.